These 27 T cell receptor beta chains came from one sample sequenced in a study of vaccination effects on CD4 cells after COVID-19. Assay used: immunoSEQ multiplex PCR; TCRdb lists only in-frame clones, some missing. The repertoire holds about 59,000 clones, with roughly 78% as singletons. Their recognized antigens are unknown. Antigen-specific CD4+ T cells were expanded with viral peptide pools in the ViraFEST assay before sequencing. Having been cultured for 10 days, the cells underwent CD4+ T cell isolation. Of the BNT162b2 and mRNA-1273 vaccines, participants received two doses of one or the other. The source was CD4+ T cells from PBMCs cultured with HCoV-OC43 spike peptides, collected after COVID-19 vaccination. This sample's subset: HCoV-OC43 spike overlapping peptide pool stimulation. Receptor source: a human donor who received a COVID-19 vaccine.

This clone was detected a few times. The rearrangement links TRBV27 to TRBJ2-3; 7 nucleotides agree with TRBD1. Trimming at V came to 6 bases and at J to 3 bases, leaving 12 bases not matched to a gene. CDR3 size: 16 residues. Germline V gene data show CDR1 as MNHEY and CDR2 as SMNVEV (reference sequence). For the CDR3, the DNA is TGTGCCAGCAGCACAACCCAACCACAGGGGACAGATACGCAGTATTTT. Encoded protein: CASSTTQPQGTDTQYF.

The genes are TRBV30 and TRBJ1-3, with no clear D. The V gene's germline CDR1 is GTSNPN and CDR2 SVGIG (reference sequence). The CDR3 length is 14 residues. V gave up 2 bases and J gave up 0 bases, with 8 bases separating them. CDR3 nucleotide sequence: TGTGCCTGGAGTCACAGCTTCTCTGGAAACACCATATATTTT. This translates into CAWSHSFSGNTIYF.

V is TRBV6-5 and J is TRBJ2-2, with TRBD1 matching over 8 bases. After removal of 6 bases from V and 5 bases from J, the junction contained 8 bases not matched to a gene. The CDR3 length is 15 residues. Germline V gene lookup returns CDR1 MNHEY and CDR2 SVGAGI. DNA for the CDR3: TGTGCCAGCAGCCTCAGGGGGCCGGGAACCGGGGAGCTGTTTTTT. Its protein is CASSLRGPGTGELFF.

This clone was recorded a few times. V usage is TRBV11-1 and J usage is TRBJ2-1, with D possibly matching TRBD1 (5 bases). Germline V gene data show CDR1 as SGHAT and CDR2 as FQDESV (reference sequence). With 5 bases removed from V and 14 bases from J, the gap between germline ends came to 16 bases. The CDR3 is 12 amino acids. The CDR3 loop is CASSPTQGPKFF. CDR3 nucleotides: TGTGCCAGCAGCCCTACGCAGGGCCCAAAGTTCTTC.

This chain connects TRBV11-2 to TRBJ1-2; D remains unclear. Trimming stripped 2 bases from V and 2 bases from J, with 6 bases between. From germline, CDR1 is SGHAT and CDR2 FQNNGV. This CDR3 is 13 amino acids long. The CDR3 reads CASSLRGNYGYTF. CDR3 bases: TGTGCCAGCAGCTTACGCGGAAACTATGGCTACACCTTC.

The rearrangement links TRBV3-1 (or the pseudogene TRBV3-2) to TRBJ2-3; no clear D. This CDR3 region has 13 residues. Germline V gives CDR1 LGHDT, CDR2 YNNKEL (reference sequence). Between the trimmed V and J ends, which lost 0 bases and 5 bases, there was a span of 6 bases. The CDR3 DNA is TGTGCCAGCAGCCAAGATAATGGAGATACGCAGTATTTT. Its translation is CASSQDNGDTQYF.

This clone was detected a few times. V gene TRBV20-1 combines with J gene TRBJ1-2; TRBD1 matches at 7 bases. V shed 3 bases and J 3 bases; nucleotides not matched to a gene: 4. Germline loops: CDR1 DFQATT, CDR2 SNEGSKA (reference sequence). The CDR3 totals 13 residues. CDR3 bases: TGCAGTGCTAGTACGACAGGGTACTATGGCTACACCTTC. Amino acids: CSASTTGYYGYTF.

V is TRBV4-1 and J is TRBJ1-5; TRBD1 aligns across 8 bases. The length of the CDR3 is 16 residues. Germline-derived CDR1 and CDR2 are MGHRA and YSYEKL. The V segment lost 6 bases and the J segment 2 bases; nucleotides outside the gene matches: 9. The CDR3 DNA reads TGCGCCAGCAGACGAGCGACAGGGGATGGCAATCAGCCCCAGCATTTT. Translated, it gives CASRRATGDGNQPQHF.

This CDR3 is CASSFGTGVNQPQHF. The DNA of the CDR3 is TGTGCCAGCAGTTTCGGGACAGGGGTCAATCAGCCCCAGCATTTT. The genes are TRBV6-6 and TRBJ1-5, with 10 bases fitting TRBD1. Germline-derived CDR1 and CDR2 are MNHNY and SVGAGI (reference sequence). V gave up 4 bases and J gave up 3 bases; unmatched junction bases: 3. CDR3 size: 15 residues.

This chain links TRBV11-2 with TRBJ2-4; D not resolved. V lost 1 base and J 7 bases, leaving 11 bases between the germline ends. The germline V gene encodes CDR1 SGHAT and CDR2 FQNNGV. This CDR3 is built from 14 residues. CDR3 protein: CASSLVKGRNIQYF. DNA for the CDR3: TGTGCCAGCAGCTTAGTCAAGGGCCGGAACATTCAGTACTTC.

The rearrangement links TRBV15 to TRBJ2-5; D remains ambiguous. Germline lookup yields CDR1 LNHNV and CDR2 YYDKDF (reference sequence). There are 14 residues in the CDR3. V was shortened by 1 base and J by 0 bases, with 6 bases between the two germline ends. The CDR3 bases are TGTGCCACCAGCAGAGCTGGGTACCAAGAGACCCAGTACTTC. Amino acids: CATSRAGYQETQYF.

V usage is TRBV30 and J usage is TRBJ1-3; no definite D call. V was clipped by 0 bases and J by 4 bases, with 7 bases between them. This CDR3 has 13 amino acids. CDR1 is GTSNPN, CDR2 SVGIG, per germline (reference sequence). CDR3 region: CAWSVASGNTIYF. Written as DNA, the CDR3 is TGTGCCTGGAGTGTGGCCTCCGGAAACACCATATATTTT.

The chain is built from TRBV7-2 and TRBJ1-2, with D unresolved. The length of the CDR3 is 12 residues. With 5 bases removed from V and 7 bases from J, the gap between germline ends came to 11 bases. Germline lookup yields CDR1 SGHTA and CDR2 FQGNSA. CDR3 DNA sequence: TGTGCCAGCAGCCCGAGGAGCGGTGGCTACACCTTC. This sequence encodes CASSPRSGGYTF.

V is TRBV2 and J is TRBJ1-6; the match to TRBD1 covers 10 bases. Per germline, CDR1 SNHLY and CDR2 FYNNEI. This CDR3 region has 16 residues. With V trimmed by 3 bases and J by 8 bases, 7 bases remained unmatched. The CDR3 bases are TGTGCCAGCAGTGATGTTATCGGGACAGGGGATTCACCCCTCCACTTT. Translation gives CASSDVIGTGDSPLHF. Drawing the rest from reference TRBV2 and TRBJ1-6, the complete variable domain is EPEVTQTPSHQVTQMGQEVILRCVPISNHLYFYWYRQILGQKVEFLVSFYNNEISEKSEIFDDQFSVERPDGSNFTLKIRSTKLEDSAMYFCASSDVIGTGDSPLHFGNGTRLTVT.

The J gene is TRBJ2-1, the V gene TRBV18, with 10 bases matching TRBD2. Germline CDR1 is KGHSH and CDR2 is LQKENI. Trimming removed 6 bases from V and 4 bases from J; junction bases left unmatched: 6. The CDR3 spans 15 residues. The DNA of the CDR3 is TGTGCCAGCTCTGCTAGCGGGGGCCCATACAATGAGCAGTTCTTC. It encodes CASSASGGPYNEQFF.

This clone was picked up one time. J is TRBJ1-2 and V is TRBV5-1; 11 bases are shared with TRBD1. The length of the CDR3 is 14 residues. V was pared by 5 bases and J by 3 bases, with 3 bases of the junction left unmatched. Germline V gene lookup returns CDR1 SGHRS and CDR2 YFSETQ. CDR3 nucleotide sequence: TGCGCCAGCAGTTGGACAGGGGGCGACTATGGCTACACCTTC. Translated: CASSWTGGDYGYTF.

The count of this clone is one. This rearrangement joins TRBV10-3 to TRBJ1-2; D possibly corresponds to TRBD1 (5 bases). Trimming shortened V by 3 bases and J by 5 bases, and 19 bases separated the two germline ends. The germline CDR1 and CDR2 sequences are ENHRY and SYGVKD. This CDR3 is 16 amino acids long. The CDR3 nucleotides read TGTGCCATCAGTGAAGGGACGGCAGGAGCAGCTTATGGCTACACCTTC. As protein: CAISEGTAGAAYGYTF.

The chain links TRBV19 to TRBJ1-1; 7 nucleotides match TRBD1. V lost 5 bases, J lost 5 bases, and 5 bases stayed unmatched. This CDR3 has 13 amino acids. Germline lookup yields CDR1 LNHDA and CDR2 SQIVND (reference sequence). The CDR3 reads CASSSQGRTEAFF. The CDR3, as DNA: TGTGCCAGTAGTTCACAGGGGCGGACTGAAGCTTTCTTT.

The V and J genes are TRBV7-9 and TRBJ2-3; D could derive from TRBD1 or TRBD2 (5 bases each). CDR1 is SEHNR and CDR2 is FQNEAQ in the germline V gene (reference sequence). Trimming took off 5 bases at V and 4 bases at J, with 10 bases between the two ends. The CDR3 runs 13 residues. In DNA, the CDR3 is TGTGCCAGCAGCGCCCGAGGGGCAGATACGCAGTATTTT. Its translation: CASSARGADTQYF.

The rearrangement uses TRBV24-1 and TRBJ1-2; TRBD1 aligns across 9 bases. This CDR3 region has 15 residues. V gave up 5 bases and J gave up 3 bases; unmatched junction bases: 6. Per the germline V gene, CDR1 is KGHDR and CDR2 is SFDVKD. In DNA form, the CDR3 reads TGTGCCACCAGTGCCCGGACAGGGGCTCACTATGGCTACACCTTC. It encodes CATSARTGAHYGYTF.

CDR3 loop: CASSQAGGSSYEQYV. CDR3 DNA: TGTGCCAGCAGTCAAGCGGGGGGAAGCTCCTACGAGCAGTACGTC. The V gene is TRBV5-5, the J gene TRBJ2-7; TRBD2 matches 9 bases. After removal of 5 bases from V and 0 bases from J, the junction contained 6 bases not matched to a gene. There are 15 residues in the CDR3. The germline CDR1 and CDR2 sequences are SGHKS and YYEKEE (reference sequence).

The chain couples TRBV5-1 to TRBJ1-3, with unresolved D. V was trimmed by 2 bases and J by 4 bases, leaving 10 bases between them. Germline CDR1 is SGHRS and CDR2 is YFSETQ. This CDR3 comprises 14 residues. DNA for the CDR3: TGCGCCAGCAGCTTTAACGCGGCCGGAAACACCATATATTTT. It encodes CASSFNAAGNTIYF.

This chain uses TRBV30 with TRBJ2-1, with D perhaps matching TRBD2 (5 bases). The V gene lost 2 bases and the J gene lost 7 bases, with 9 bases spanning the gap. Germline V gene data show CDR1 as GTSNPN and CDR2 as SVGIG (reference sequence). The CDR3 is 12 residues long. The CDR3 DNA reads as TGTGCCTGGAGTTTGAGGGAAAATGAGCAGTTCTTC. Protein sequence: CAWSLRENEQFF.

This chain connects TRBV2 to TRBJ2-5, with 8 bases identical to TRBD1. Per the germline V gene, CDR1 is SNHLY and CDR2 is FYNNEI. The CDR3 has 13 amino acids. V trimming: 7 bases; J trimming: 2 bases; junction bases outside the gene matches: 3. The CDR3 nucleotides are TGTGCCAGCAACAGGGGGATTCAAGAGACCCAGTACTTC. Translation gives CASNRGIQETQYF. Together with reference TRBV2 and TRBJ2-5, the CDR3 gives the full variable domain: EPEVTQTPSHQVTQMGQEVILRCVPISNHLYFYWYRQILGQKVEFLVSFYNNEISEKSEIFDDQFSVERPDGSNFTLKIRSTKLEDSAMYFCASNRGIQETQYFGPGTRLLVL.

V and J are TRBV6-1 and TRBJ1-3, with D possibly matching TRBD1 (5 bases). The CDR3 runs 16 residues. Germline loops: CDR1 MNHNS, CDR2 SASEGT. V was pared by 4 bases and J by 0 bases, with 13 bases between. The CDR3 DNA sequence: TGTGCCAGCAGTGGGGGCCCTGACCACTCTGGAAACACCATATATTTT. Amino acids: CASSGGPDHSGNTIYF.

The table lists this clone with a few counts. The chain links TRBV4-1 to TRBJ1-3; D may be TRBD1 (5 bases). V was shortened by 2 bases and J by 3 bases, with 11 bases between the two germline ends. The germline gives CDR1 MGHRA, CDR2 YSYEKL. This CDR3 region has 15 residues. The CDR3 region is CASSQTRDFGNTIYF. The CDR3 DNA is TGCGCCAGCAGCCAAACCCGGGACTTTGGAAACACCATATATTTT.

The chain has TRBV19 and TRBJ1-5; TRBD1 is a possible D gene (6 bases). The CDR3 totals 19 residues. Germline values: CDR1 LNHDA, CDR2 SQIVND (reference sequence). Trimming shortened V by 1 base and J by 2 bases, and 21 bases separated the two germline ends. The CDR3 loop reads CASSIGYLRGAGGNQPQHF. Here the CDR3 DNA reads TGTGCCAGTAGTATAGGGTACTTGCGGGGGGCTGGGGGCAATCAGCCCCAGCATTTT.